The table lists the clone carrying this T cell receptor beta chain with a few counts. Its antigen remains unknown. This CDR3 spans 15 amino acids. Unmatched junction bases numbered 9, after V lost 5 bases and J lost 3 bases. Germline V gives CDR1 DFQATT, CDR2 SNEGSKA (reference sequence). Oncomine TCR Beta short-read sequencing was applied to DNA from cultured CD4+ T cells. It was cultured CD4+ T cells from which genomic DNA was extracted. TCRdb re-called the PCR reads through MiXCR, storing one row per CDR3 protein. Of some 5,400 distinct CDR3 sequences in the sample, around half were seen once. This sample was taken from a study of vaccination and CD4 T cells after COVID-19. Study-wide background: Overlapping SARS-CoV-2, HCoV-NL63, HCoV-OC43 and HCoV-229E spike peptides stimulated the cells. Findings and caveats of the study: Spike mono-reactive status applied to 304 of 307 vaccine-specific clones in convalescent patients.

Treatment meaning: roughly 10-day PBMC culture with coronavirus spike peptide pools or control peptides (ViraFEST assay). The authors cultured approximately 2.1 million PBMCs per well with about 9.6 IU/ml IL-2 and about 9.9 ug/ml peptide pools. The chain has TRBV20-1 and TRBJ1-5; 8 nucleotides match TRBD1. The sequencing input was CD4+ T cells from blood, cultured in vitro. The sequence was obtained from a human donor who had recovered from COVID-19. The CDR3 loop is CSAYRPGQANQPQHF. The CDR3 region has the DNA TGCAGTGCTTACAGACCGGGACAGGCCAATCAGCCCCAGCATTTT.